This TCR beta chain is drawn from a study of T cells after yellow fever vaccination. Study-level background: Low-cell-number fractions underwent preparation using SMART-Seq v4 Ultra Low Input. Points from the study as a whole: In FACS-sorted repertoires, abundant clonotypes from the bulk population could appear as contaminants. Post-booster reappearance was seen for most primary-vaccination clones (around 96% CD4, roughly 88% CD8).

This clonotype was seen only a few times. Its antigen is undetermined. By 5'RACE template switching, TCR cDNA was produced, with a universal primer site and UMIs added in the process. In TCRdb, the 5' RACE reads were re-called with MiXCR into one record per CDR3 protein. The sample contains 200,000 to 300,000 distinct CDR3 sequences, about 7% of which appear only once. V lost 2 bases, J lost 11 bases, and 12 bases lay in between. The CDR3 runs 12 residues. In germline, CDR1 is SGHTA, CDR2 FQGNSA. The chain recombines TRBV7-2 with TRBJ1-1; the D gene is possibly TRBD1 (6 bases). The material sequenced was CD4+ T cells sorted from PBMCs, taken on the day of the yellow fever booster vaccination. This sequence originates from a man aged 30-40 years who received the YFV17D yellow fever vaccine. CDR3 nucleotide sequence: TGTGCCAGCAGCTTACAGGGGATCGGGGCTTTCTTT. Its protein product is CASSLQGIGAFF.